The following is a TCR beta chain sequence with its context. Its matching antigen is unknown. This entry is derived from a study of OX40 agonist ivuxolimab in advanced cancers. Looking at the study overall: Every 2 weeks, patients received ivuxolimab intravenously, dosed at 0.01 to 10 mg/kg. Findings of the study overall: Circulating CD4+ and CD8+ T cells showed clonal expansion by week 6 at 0.1 to 3.0 mg/kg.

Libraries were prepared by immunoSEQ multiplex PCR; TCRdb keeps only in-frame clonotypes and omits some of them. In the table there are roughly 53,000 clones, 84% of which are singletons. V lost 3 bases to trimming and J lost 7 bases, with 12 bases between them. Germline V gives CDR1 MNHEY, CDR2 SMNVEV (reference sequence). CDR3 size: 14 residues. This TCR was sampled from an adult with an advanced solid tumor such as melanoma, head and neck, liver or kidney cancer. Sequences were derived from CD4+ or CD8+ T cells sorted from blood, sampled in a trial of the OX40 agonist ivuxolimab. This chain links TRBV27 with TRBJ2-2; weak D call: TRBD1 (5 bases). CDR3 sequence: CASSFQPRDGELFF. The DNA of the CDR3 is TGTGCCAGCAGTTTCCAACCCAGGGACGGGGAGCTGTTTTTT.